A single T cell receptor (beta chain) is shown here with its context. This specimen belongs to a study of CD8+ T cells in alopecia areata. V gave up 4 bases and J gave up 3 bases, with 9 bases separating them. This CDR3 is built from 12 residues. Germline CDR1 SQVTM, CDR2 ANQGSEA. Investigators isolated RNA and reverse transcribed it into cDNA to act as the sequencing template. Using immunoSEQ multiplex PCR, the repertoire was profiled, and TCRdb retains in-frame clones only, with some absent. This sample has a few hundred thousand clones, with more than 45% found just once. Treatment here: oral pan-JAK inhibitor, 5-10 mg twice daily.

The sample in question was CD4+ T cells sorted from blood, obtained at week 4, from a patient treated with tofacitinib. This receptor was taken from a human donor with alopecia areata. The genes are TRBV29-1 and TRBJ1-2; the D is unclear. The CDR3 protein is CSVGAPDYGYTF. DNA for the CDR3: TGCAGCGTTGGAGCCCCAGACTATGGCTACACCTTC.